This TCR beta chain was observed in a study of blood T cells in healthy people across ages. The authors ran a second PCR of about 7 to 11 cycles using a sample-barcoded 5' primer and a J-beta primer mix. TCRdb independently ran MiXCR on the 5' RACE reads; one entry per CDR3 protein. The sample consists of about 640,000 distinct CDR3 sequences, 45% to 65% of them appearing once. Germline V gives CDR1 SGHVS, CDR2 FQNEAQ. CDR3 length: 15 amino acids. Losses at the gene ends were 3 bases for V and 7 bases for J; bases not matched to a gene: 9. Isolated PBMCs totaled at least 7 million in each sample. The sequenced material came from blood. The chain employs TRBV7-8 and TRBJ2-1, with TRBD1 matching 7 bases. The TCR comes from a man between 60 and 75 years old in good health. The CDR3 reads CASSFRETGDNEQFF. As DNA, the CDR3 is TGTGCCAGCAGCTTCAGAGAAACAGGGGATAATGAGCAGTTCTTC.